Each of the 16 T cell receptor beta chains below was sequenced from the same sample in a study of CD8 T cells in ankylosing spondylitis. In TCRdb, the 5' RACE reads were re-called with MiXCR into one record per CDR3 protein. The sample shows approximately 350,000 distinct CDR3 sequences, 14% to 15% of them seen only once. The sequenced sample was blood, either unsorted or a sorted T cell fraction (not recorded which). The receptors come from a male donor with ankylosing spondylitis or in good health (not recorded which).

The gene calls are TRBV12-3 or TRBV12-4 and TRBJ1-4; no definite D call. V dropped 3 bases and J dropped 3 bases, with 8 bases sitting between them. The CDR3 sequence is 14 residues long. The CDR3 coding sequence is TGTGCCAGCAGTTTTAAAGGGTCTAATGAAAAACTGTTTTTT. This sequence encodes CASSFKGSNEKLFF.

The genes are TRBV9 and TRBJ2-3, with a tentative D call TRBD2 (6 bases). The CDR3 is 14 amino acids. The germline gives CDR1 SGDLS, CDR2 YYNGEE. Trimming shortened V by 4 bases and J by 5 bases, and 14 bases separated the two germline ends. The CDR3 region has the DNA TGTGCCAGCAGCTTTTTTATGGGGGGAGATACGCAGTATTTT. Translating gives CASSFFMGGDTQYF. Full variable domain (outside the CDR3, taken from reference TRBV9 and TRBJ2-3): DSGVTQTPKHLITATGQRVTLRCSPRSGDLSVYWYQQSLDQGLQFLIQYYNGEERAKGNILERFSAQQFPDLHSELNLSSLELGDSALYFCASSFFMGGDTQYFGPGTRLTVL.

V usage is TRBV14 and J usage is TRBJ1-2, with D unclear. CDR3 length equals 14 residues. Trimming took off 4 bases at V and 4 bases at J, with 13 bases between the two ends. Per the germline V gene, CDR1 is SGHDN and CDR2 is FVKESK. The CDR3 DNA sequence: TGTGCCAGCAGCCCGAGGACGGGCCCCTATGGCTACACCTTC. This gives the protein CASSPRTGPYGYTF.

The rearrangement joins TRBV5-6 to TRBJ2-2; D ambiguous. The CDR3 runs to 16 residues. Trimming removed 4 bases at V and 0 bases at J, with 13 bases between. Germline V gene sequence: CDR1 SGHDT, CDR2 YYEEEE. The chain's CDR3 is CASSAGTSSNTGELFF. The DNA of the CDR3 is TGTGCCAGCAGCGCAGGCACCAGTTCGAACACCGGGGAGCTGTTTTTT. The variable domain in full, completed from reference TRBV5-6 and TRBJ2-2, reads DAGVTQSPTHLIKTRGQQVTLRCSPKSGHDTVSWYQQALGQGPQFIFQYYEEEERQRGNFPDRFSGHQFPNYSSELNVNALLLGDSALYLCASSAGTSSNTGELFFGEGSRLTVL.

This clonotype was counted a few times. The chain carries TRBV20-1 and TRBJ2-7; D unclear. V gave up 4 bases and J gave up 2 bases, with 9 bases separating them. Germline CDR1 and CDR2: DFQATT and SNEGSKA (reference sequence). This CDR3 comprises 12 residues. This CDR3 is CSAIYSTYEQYF. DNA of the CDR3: TGCAGTGCTATCTACAGTACCTACGAGCAGTACTTC.

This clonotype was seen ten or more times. The CDR3 nucleotides read TGCAGTGCTAGAGCCATGGCGGGAGGGGAGACCCAGTACTTC. This encodes CSARAMAGGETQYF. The genes are TRBV20-1 and TRBJ2-5; 9 bases fit TRBD2. CDR1 and CDR2 (germline): DFQATT, SNEGSKA (reference sequence). J was trimmed by 5 bases and V by 1 base; bases with no gene match: 5. There are 14 residues in the CDR3.

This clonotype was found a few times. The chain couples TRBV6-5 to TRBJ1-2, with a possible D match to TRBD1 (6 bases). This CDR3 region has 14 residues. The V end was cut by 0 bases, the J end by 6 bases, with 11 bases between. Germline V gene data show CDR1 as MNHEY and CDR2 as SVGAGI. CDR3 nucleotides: TGTGCCAGCAGTTACTCCTTGGAGGGGGATGGCTACACCTTC. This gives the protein CASSYSLEGDGYTF.

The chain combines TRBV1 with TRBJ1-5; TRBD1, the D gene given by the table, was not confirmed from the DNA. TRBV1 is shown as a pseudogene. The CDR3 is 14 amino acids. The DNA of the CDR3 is TGCACCAGCAGCCAAGCAACAGCCCTGCAGAGTCACCGCTTT. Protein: CTSSQATALQSHRF.

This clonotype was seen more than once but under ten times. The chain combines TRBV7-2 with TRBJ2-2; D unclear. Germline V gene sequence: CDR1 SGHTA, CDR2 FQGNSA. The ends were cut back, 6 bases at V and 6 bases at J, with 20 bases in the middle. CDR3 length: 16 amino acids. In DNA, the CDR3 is TGTGCCAGCAGTAACGACCTTGACGGTTGGCCCGGGGAGCTGTTTTTT. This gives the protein CASSNDLDGWPGELFF. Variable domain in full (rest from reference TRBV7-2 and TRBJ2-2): GAGVSQSPSNKVTEKGKDVELRCDPISGHTALYWYRQSLGQGLEFLIYFQGNSAPDKSGLPSDRFSAERTGGSVSTLTIQRTQQEDSAVYLCASSNDLDGWPGELFFGEGSRLTVL.

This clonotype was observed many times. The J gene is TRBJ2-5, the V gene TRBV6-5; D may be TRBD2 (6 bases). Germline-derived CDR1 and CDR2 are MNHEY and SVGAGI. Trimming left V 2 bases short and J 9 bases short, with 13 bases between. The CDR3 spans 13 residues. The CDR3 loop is CASSYDQTGAQYF. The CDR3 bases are TGTGCCAGCAGTTACGACCAAACGGGGGCCCAGTACTTC.

CDR3 coding DNA: TGCGCCAGCAGCGGGGGAACAGGCCCTGAAGCTTTCTTT. Protein: CASSGGTGPEAFF. The chain uses TRBV5-1 and TRBJ1-1, with D possibly matching TRBD1 (5 bases). This CDR3 spans 13 amino acids. V was trimmed by 4 bases and J by 6 bases, leaving 13 bases between them. The germline V gene encodes CDR1 SGHRS and CDR2 YFSETQ.

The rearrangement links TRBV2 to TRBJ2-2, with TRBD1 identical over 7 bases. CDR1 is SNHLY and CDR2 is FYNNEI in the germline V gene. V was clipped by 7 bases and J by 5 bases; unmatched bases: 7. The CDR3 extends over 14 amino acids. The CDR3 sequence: CASKPGTATGELFF. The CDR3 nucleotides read TGTGCCAGCAAGCCCGGGACAGCGACCGGGGAGCTGTTTTTT.

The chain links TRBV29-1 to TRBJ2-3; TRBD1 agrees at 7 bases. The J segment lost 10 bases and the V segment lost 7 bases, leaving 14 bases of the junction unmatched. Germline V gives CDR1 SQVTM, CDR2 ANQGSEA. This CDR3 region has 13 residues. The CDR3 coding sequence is TGCAGCGCTTCCCCAGGGACAGAGGGATCGCAGTATTTT. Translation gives CSASPGTEGSQYF.

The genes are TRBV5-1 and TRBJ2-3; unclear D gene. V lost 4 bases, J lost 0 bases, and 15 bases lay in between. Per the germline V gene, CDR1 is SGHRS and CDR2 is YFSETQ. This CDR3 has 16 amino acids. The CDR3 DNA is TGCGCCAGCAGCCCCCTGGGTCAGACTAGCACAGATACGCAGTATTTT. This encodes CASSPLGQTSTDTQYF.

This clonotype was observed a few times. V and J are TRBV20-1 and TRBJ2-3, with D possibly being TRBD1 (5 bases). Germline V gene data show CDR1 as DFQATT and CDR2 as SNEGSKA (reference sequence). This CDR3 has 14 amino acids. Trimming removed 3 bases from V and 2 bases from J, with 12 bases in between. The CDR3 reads CSARTQGFTDTQYF. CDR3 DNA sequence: TGCAGTGCTAGGACCCAGGGTTTCACAGATACGCAGTATTTT.

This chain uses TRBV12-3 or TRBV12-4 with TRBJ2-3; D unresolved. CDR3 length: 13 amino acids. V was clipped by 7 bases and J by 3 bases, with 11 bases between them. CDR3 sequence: CASTNTRTDTQYF. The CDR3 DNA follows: TGTGCCAGCACCAATACCCGGACAGATACGCAGTATTTT.